This TCR beta chain is drawn from a study of beta chain features in type 1 diabetes (dated by TCRdb to 2017 to 2018). Regarding the complete study: Mean age, gender distribution, total cell number and subset yield were not different between patients and healthy donors. Whereas all 30 or so donors provided naive and central memory subsets, regulatory and stem cell-like memory subsets were isolated from just 8 patients and roughly eight healthy donors. In the study, recently diagnosed type 1 diabetes patients and matched healthy donors were compared on the TCRB repertoires of their sorted circulating CD4+ T cell subsets. A total of just under 110,000,000 sorted cells were examined across all samples, and RNA yield correlated strongly with the number of cells per subset.

There are a few counts of this clone. It has no known antigen specificity. No base quality values were provided; no much bigger clone lies one nucleotide off. The entire isolated RNA was reverse transcribed using the High Capacity cDNA Reverse Transcription Kit, and thus expressed TCRB transcripts were sequenced. Deep immunoSEQ sequencing was applied to naive, central memory and regulatory T cell samples, giving an average of around 3.8 million total reads per sample. Sorted cells were lysed in RLT buffer and RNA was extracted with DNase-treated RNeasy Micro or Mini kits, depending on cell number. To prevent cross-contamination, each cell subset was processed individually, whereas patient and healthy donor samples were processed jointly. The immunoSEQ multiplex PCR was used to amplify TCRB sequences from cDNA, generating 87-bp fragments that spanned the CDR3 region. Amplicons were sequenced on the Illumina HiSeq platform. Per the original workflow: Synthetic template baselines were used to correct PCR bias computationally, reads within Hamming distance 2 were collapsed together, and singletons that could not be merged were discarded. Reads were aligned against IMGT to assign V, D and J genes, CDR3 length and insertions or deletions at six rearrangement sites. Within each subset, clonotype counts were normalized to the number of sorted cells before true diversity and Gini coefficients were calculated with the tcR R package. The overlap coefficient, calculated on TCRB nucleotide sequences, was used to measure repertoire sharing. Out-of-frame TCRB sequences from naive cells were analyzed as a proxy for the pre-selection repertoire. As stored in TCRdb, this immuneACCESS dataset retains in-frame rearrangements with V and J assigned. A fraction of the clones does not appear; measured against another copy, unresolved V genes explain less than half of the discrepancy, and the remainder lacks a known reason. V and J calls and clone size are copied from that table; D and trimming were computed from the DNA. Here the sample has around 250,000 clones; over 11% occur a single time. In total, the top ten clones hold about 0.015% of the sample.

What the study reported, not specific to this receptor: Naive, central memory and regulatory TCRB repertoires appeared more similar among patients than among healthy donors. Because cDNA was sequenced instead of genomic DNA, highly expressing activated cells could be over-represented, though the groups showed no difference in activation or CD3 levels. Because small numbers of individuals were included in the HLA sub-analyses, any influence of HLA type on TCRB rearrangement was left unresolved. At VDJ recombination sites, patients with type 1 diabetes made fewer insertions and deleted more nucleotides, a pattern implying thymic rearrangement abnormalities. PCR may preferentially amplify shorter templates, but because patient and control samples were amplified and corrected together, any resulting skew would affect both groups equally. Type 1 diabetes patients showed a moderate but significant shortening of TCRB CDR3 length in all four CD4+ subsets.

Each donor gave one peripheral blood draw, around 100 mL on average, collected into heparinised tubes. Using a panel that included CD45RO, CCR7, CD25, CD127, CD95 and CD27, naive, central memory, regulatory and stem cell-like memory CD4+ T cells were sorted on a BD FACSAria II. All sorted populations exceeded 95% purity. PBMCs were separated immediately by Lymphoprep density gradient centrifugation and were stained directly, without being cultured. So that batch effects would be minimized, each experiment stained and sorted samples in pairs, pairing one healthy donor with one patient. The CDR3 goes from the cysteine to the phenylalanine over 12 residues. The read is trimmed to its CDR3 DNA, 36 bases read in frame from base 1. At the junction V is shortened by 5 bases and J by 5 bases, with 9 bases in between. Reading the germline V gene gives CDR1 MDHEN and CDR2 SYDVKM.

The clonotype originates from a young man with type 1 diabetes. Source material: naive CD4+ T cells from blood. Interpreted using the paper, the cell subset or site label stands for: true naive CD4+ T cells. The chain employs TRBV28 and TRBJ1-2, with the D gene call left open. The sequenced DNA: TGTGCCAGCAGTCAACACCTTTATGGCTACACCTTC. Its protein reads: CASSQHLYGYTF.